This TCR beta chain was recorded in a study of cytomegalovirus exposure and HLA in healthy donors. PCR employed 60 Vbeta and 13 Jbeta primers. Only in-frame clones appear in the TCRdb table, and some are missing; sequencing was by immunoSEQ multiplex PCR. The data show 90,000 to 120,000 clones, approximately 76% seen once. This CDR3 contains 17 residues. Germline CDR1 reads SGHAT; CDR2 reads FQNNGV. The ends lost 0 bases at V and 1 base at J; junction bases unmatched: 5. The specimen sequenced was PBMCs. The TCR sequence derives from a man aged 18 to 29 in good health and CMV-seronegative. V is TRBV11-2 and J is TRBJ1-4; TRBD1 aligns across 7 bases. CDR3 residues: CASSLEGGAGTNEKLFF. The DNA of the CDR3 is TGTGCCAGCAGCTTAGAAGGGGGCGCCGGAACTAATGAAAAACTGTTTTTT. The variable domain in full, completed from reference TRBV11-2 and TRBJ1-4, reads EAGVAQSPRYKIIEKRQSVAFWCNPISGHATLYWYQQILGQGPKLLIQFQNNGVVDDSQLPKDRFSAERLKGVDSTLKIQPAKLEDSAVYLCASSLEGGAGTNEKLFFGSGTQLSVL.